This entry concerns a single T cell receptor (beta chain). The data were taken from a study of shared clonotypes between healthy human individuals. Method: immunoSEQ multiplex PCR; TCRdb's copy keeps in-frame clones and lacks some. The sample records 2.3 million or so clones, 80% to 95% being singletons. V was shortened by 9 bases and J by 4 bases, with 21 bases between the two germline ends. Germline CDR1 is MDHEN and CDR2 is SYDVKM. The CDR3 spans 16 residues. This TCR was recovered from a young man in good health. Some clones in this sample may be carry-over from other donors' samples. The chain is built from TRBV28 and TRBJ2-2; possible D gene TRBD1, 5 bases. Sequences were obtained from naive CD4+ T cells from PBMCs. The subset is: CD45RA+ positively selected. The chain's CDR3 is CASIYAGHIGTGELFF. CDR3 DNA sequence: TGTGCCAGTATTTACGCAGGGCATATCGGCACCGGGGAGCTGTTTTTT.